This T cell receptor beta chain was found in a study of OX40 agonist ivuxolimab in advanced cancers. Study background: The group had a mean age of 60 years, ranged from about 20 to 79, and was approximately 81% male.

Trimming shortened V by 2 bases and J by 7 bases, and 14 bases separated the two germline ends. This CDR3 region has 14 residues. Germline V lookup: CDR1 MNHNS, CDR2 SASEGT. Whole-study findings and limits: Blood T cells, both CD4+ and CD8+, expanded clonally by week 6 at 0.1 to 3.0 mg/kg.

Assay: immunoSEQ multiplex PCR; the TCRdb copy retains only in-frame clones and omits some. Of 98,000 or so clones in the sample, 89% are singletons; the top ten hold roughly 0.33%. In the case of this clone: What it binds is not known.

This clonotype was sampled from an adult with an advanced solid tumor such as melanoma, head and neck, liver or kidney cancer. The sample in question was CD4+ or CD8+ T cells sorted from blood, obtained in a trial of the OX40 agonist ivuxolimab. This rearrangement joins TRBV6-1 to TRBJ2-5; D might be TRBD2 (6 bases). The CDR3: CASSEPTLGGTQYF. In nucleotides, the CDR3 is TGTGCCAGCAGTGAACCGACCCTGGGGGGGACCCAGTACTTC.